Presented here are 3 T cell receptor beta chains from one specimen sequenced in a study of shared T cell receptors in the human thymus. Clones were read by immunoSEQ multiplex PCR, and TCRdb kept only the in-frame ones, dropping some. The sample yields roughly 560,000 clones, 75% to 80% seen once. These data also featured in a second study, about human thymus T cells.

Source material: thymocytes. The receptors originated from a boy under two years old with a congenital heart defect.

This chain links TRBV12-5 with TRBJ1-5, with D unclear. Deletions cut 8 bases from V and 0 bases from J, with 20 bases between. The germline gives CDR1 LGHNT, CDR2 FRNRAP. The CDR3 covers 17 residues. CDR3 DNA sequence: TGTGCTAGTCTTTCGGCAGGCACCCCCTATAGCAATCAGCCCCAGCATTTT. Amino acid sequence: CASLSAGTPYSNQPQHF. Complete variable domain (other parts from reference TRBV12-5 and TRBJ1-5): DARVTQTPRHKVTEMGQEVTMRCQPILGHNTVFWYRQTMMQGLELLAYFRNRAPLDDSGMPKDRFSAEMPDATLATLKIQPSEPRDSAVYFCASLSAGTPYSNQPQHFGDGTRLSIL.

The chain recombines TRBV6-6 with TRBJ1-1; D unresolved. Per germline, CDR1 MNHNY and CDR2 SVGAGI (reference sequence). The CDR3 covers 13 residues. Trimming took off 0 bases at V and 6 bases at J, with 8 bases between the two ends. The CDR3 spells CASSYSKGAEAFF. The CDR3, as DNA: TGTGCCAGCAGTTACTCGAAGGGAGCTGAAGCTTTCTTT.

The chain recombines TRBV25-1 with TRBJ2-7; weak D call: TRBD2 (6 bases). Per germline, CDR1 MGHDK and CDR2 SYGVNS. V lost 5 bases and J lost 0, with 20 bases in between. The CDR3 extends over 17 amino acids. CDR3 sequence: CASSSPFGRESSYEQYF. CDR3 bases: TGTGCCAGCAGTTCCCCGTTTGGGCGGGAAAGCTCCTACGAGCAGTACTTC.